A single sample is the source of the 15 T cell receptor beta chains below, sequenced in a study of blood T cell repertoires in COVID-19. This table comes from immunoSEQ multiplex PCR, and its TCRdb copy is limited to in-frame clones, with some not included. The table shows 300,000 or so clones, with approximately 90% occurring only once. The material sequenced was peripheral blood. These receptors originate from a middle-aged woman with acute or convalescent COVID-19.

The chain carries TRBV6-1 and TRBJ1-4; the match to TRBD1 covers 7 bases. The CDR3 runs to 15 residues. Germline V gene lookup returns CDR1 MNHNS and CDR2 SASEGT. The junction had 9 bases not matched to a gene; V was cut back by 6 bases and J by 5 bases. This chain's CDR3 is CASSLQTGRNEKLFF. In DNA, the CDR3 is TGTGCCAGCAGCCTACAGACAGGGCGAAATGAAAAACTGTTTTTT.

This clone was seen only once. This chain links TRBV9 with TRBJ2-1; tentative D call: TRBD1 (6 bases). This CDR3 has 14 amino acids. V was pared by 0 bases and J by 7 bases, with 11 bases between. Germline CDR1 and CDR2: SGDLS and YYNGEE. The CDR3 is CASSVATGTNEQFF. As DNA, the CDR3 is TGTGCCAGCAGCGTAGCTACAGGGACGAATGAGCAGTTCTTC. The variable domain in full, with the rest retrieved from reference TRBV9 and TRBJ2-1, is DSGVTQTPKHLITATGQRVTLRCSPRSGDLSVYWYQQSLDQGLQFLIQYYNGEERAKGNILERFSAQQFPDLHSELNLSSLELGDSALYFCASSVATGTNEQFFGPGTRLTVL.

This clone has a single count. The rearrangement links TRBV7-9 to TRBJ1-1; tentatively, D is TRBD1 (6 bases). V was shortened by 0 bases and J by 6 bases, with 11 bases between the two germline ends. There are 14 residues in the CDR3. Germline-derived CDR1 and CDR2 are SEHNR and FQNEAQ (reference sequence). CDR3 DNA: TGTGCCAGCAGCTTAGCGCTAGGGGGGGCTGAAGCTTTCTTT. This encodes CASSLALGGAEAFF.

The chain links TRBV9 to TRBJ2-1, with 8 bases aligning to TRBD2. Germline CDR1 is SGDLS and CDR2 is YYNGEE. The CDR3 is 15 residues long. After removal of 0 bases from V and 9 bases from J, the junction contained 8 bases not matched to a gene. The CDR3 DNA follows: TGTGCCAGCAGCGTAGCTCGGGGGGGGCCTGGTGAGCAGTTCTTC. Translating it yields CASSVARGGPGEQFF.

The V call is TRBV6-1, the J call TRBJ2-7, with 11 nucleotides matching TRBD2. The CDR3 consists of 15 residues. Germline CDR1 MNHNS, CDR2 SASEGT. With V trimmed by 2 bases and J by 2 bases, 2 bases remained unmatched. The CDR3 here is CASSEIAGGPYEQYV. The CDR3 DNA reads TGTGCCAGCAGTGAAATAGCGGGGGGGCCCTACGAGCAGTACGTC.

The chain combines TRBV25-1 with TRBJ1-2; weak D call: TRBD1 (6 bases). The CDR3 has 17 residues. Trimming took 5 bases from V and 8 from J, leaving 27 bases between them. CDR1 and CDR2 from the germline V gene are MGHDK and SYGVNS. The DNA of the CDR3 is TGTGCCAGCAGTCCGAAAAGCGGACAGAACAGGCGTTGGGGCTACACCTTC. This encodes CASSPKSGQNRRWGYTF.

This chain connects TRBV11-2 to TRBJ1-1; D uncertain. Germline values: CDR1 SGHAT, CDR2 FQNNGV. The CDR3 runs to 16 residues. V was clipped by 0 bases and J by 1 base, with 12 bases between them. The CDR3: CASSLDLGLRNTEAFF. The CDR3 DNA is TGTGCCAGCAGCTTAGATCTAGGACTCCGGAACACTGAAGCTTTCTTT.

The rearrangement uses TRBV5-1 and TRBJ2-1, with TRBD2 matching 7 bases. J was trimmed by 3 bases and V by 4 bases; bases with no gene match: 4. CDR3 size: 14 residues. CDR1 is SGHRS and CDR2 is YFSETQ in the germline V gene. The CDR3 sequence is CASSLGDYYNEQFF. CDR3 DNA sequence: TGCGCCAGCAGCCTGGGGGACTACTACAATGAGCAGTTCTTC.

The chain couples TRBV9 to TRBJ2-3; maybe TRBD1 (6 bases). This CDR3 is built from 16 residues. Between the trimmed V and J ends, which lost 4 bases and 0 bases, there was a span of 15 bases. In germline, CDR1 is SGDLS, CDR2 YYNGEE. CDR3 nucleotides: TGTGCCAGCAGCTCTCGAACAGGGCTGAGCACAGATACGCAGTATTTT. Protein product: CASSSRTGLSTDTQYF.

The gene calls are TRBV28 and TRBJ2-7; 12 nucleotides match TRBD2. The V gene end was trimmed by 5 bases and the J gene end by 0 bases; junction bases not matched to a gene: 2. CDR3 size: 15 residues. The germline gives CDR1 MDHEN, CDR2 SYDVKM. As DNA, the CDR3 is TGTGCCAGCAGTCTAGCGGGGGGGAGCTCCTACGAGCAGTACGTC. This sequence encodes CASSLAGGSSYEQYV.

The chain employs TRBV5-4 and TRBJ2-7, with unresolved D. Germline lookup yields CDR1 SGHNT and CDR2 YYREEE (reference sequence). This CDR3 has 14 amino acids. V shed 4 bases and J shed 6 bases, with 17 bases lying between them. The CDR3 sequence: CASSTVPSSTEQYV. The CDR3 DNA reads TGTGCCAGCAGCACGGTCCCTTCCTCAACCGAGCAGTACGTC.

The genes are TRBV5-1 and TRBJ1-2, with 7 nucleotides matching TRBD1. Unmatched junction bases numbered 8, after V lost 4 bases and J lost 2 bases. Germline loops: CDR1 SGHRS, CDR2 YFSETQ. The CDR3 contains 15 residues. The CDR3 sequence is CASSRTPTGNYGYTF. DNA for the CDR3: TGCGCCAGCAGCCGGACACCGACAGGGAACTATGGCTACACCTTC.

This chain connects TRBV9 to TRBJ2-3; 15 bases align to TRBD2. The V segment lost 5 bases and the J segment 11 bases; nucleotides outside the gene matches: 9. CDR3 length equals 15 residues. The germline gives CDR1 SGDLS, CDR2 YYNGEE. The CDR3 DNA follows: TGTGCCAGCAGTGGACTAGCGGGGGGGCCCCAAGTGCAGTATTTT. The encoded protein is CASSGLAGGPQVQYF.

The J gene is TRBJ1-2, the V gene TRBV5-4; D remains unclear. Germline loops: CDR1 SGHNT, CDR2 YYREEE (reference sequence). The germline V and J ends were trimmed by 5 bases and 8 bases, with 16 bases remaining between them. CDR3 length: 13 residues. Written as DNA, the CDR3 is TGTGCCAGCAGTCCCGAAAGAGATCCCGGCTACACCTTC. This gives the protein CASSPERDPGYTF.

This chain joins TRBV23-1 and TRBJ2-2, with 8 bases matching TRBD1. Being an ORF, TRBV23-1 has a function that is uncertain. CDR3 length equals 17 residues. Trimming at V came to 0 bases and at J to 0 bases, leaving 3 bases not matched to a gene. As DNA, the CDR3 is TGCGCCAGCAGTCAATCACCGGGACAGGCGAACACCGGGGAGCTGTTTTTT. As protein: CASSQSPGQANTGELFF.